This entry concerns a single T cell receptor (beta chain). Germline V gene data show CDR1 as SGHNT and CDR2 as YYREEE (reference sequence). With V trimmed by 0 bases and J by 5 bases, 5 bases remained unmatched. The CDR3 sequence is 15 residues long. Under the authors' procedure: Scientists estimated how many nucleated cells there were by amplifying reference gene primers. Using immunoSEQ multiplex PCR, the repertoire was profiled, and TCRdb retains in-frame clones only, with some absent. The DNA was the basis for D and trimming; V, J and clone size are from that table. The table has 100,000 to 150,000 clones, over 70% seen once. The data were obtained in a study of blood T cell repertoires in COVID-19. For the study at large: Samples of COVID-19 (acute and convalescent) were obtained from the United States, Italy and Spain. Sample material is recorded as cDNA or gDNA derived from T cells, B-cell-depleted T cells, or PBMCs.

Sample: peripheral blood. This receptor was obtained from a woman aged 50 to 60 with acute or convalescent COVID-19. The rearrangement uses TRBV5-4 and TRBJ2-1; 7 nucleotides agree with TRBD1. DNA of the CDR3: TGTGCCAGCAGCTTGGGTTCCGGGACAGACAATGAGCAGTTCTTC. Protein sequence: CASSLGSGTDNEQFF.